This T cell receptor (beta chain) was documented in a study of tumor-infiltrating lymphocytes in primary liver carcinoma. In the case of this clonotype: What it binds is not known. The germline gene is not matched at one end of the junction; a read error may be the cause.

The CDR3 is 14 residues long. Germline CDR1 reads SGHRS; CDR2 reads YFSETQ. Findings and limits, study-wide: Samples, which were bulk and unsorted, did not allow CD4+ and CD8+ repertoires to be compared. Tumor top-250-clone fraction significantly exceeded that of blood (p = 0.039).

The study extracted blood RNA from unsorted whole blood and also extracted germline DNA. The patients, who had chronic HBV infection, were treatment-naive (untreated). A sample of roughly 4 milliliters of peripheral blood was taken before surgery. The researchers produced TCR beta cDNA from about 510 ng total RNA with a constant-region primer. Investigators got TCR beta libraries out of three nested multiplex PCR rounds, done with slightly modified ARM-PCR. Forward primers for TRBV1-TRBV30 and a C-beta reverse primer served the first two PCR rounds, at 10 cycles each. One entry per CDR3 protein results from TCRdb running MiXCR on the multiplex PCR reads. The data hold a few hundred thousand distinct CDR3 sequences, with roughly 60% observed a single time.

The sample consisted of peripheral blood. The rearrangement joins TRBV5-1 to TRBJ1-1; the match to TRBD1 covers 11 bases. This TCR was sampled from a woman in her 30s with primary liver carcinoma and hepatitis B virus infection. CDR3 residues: CARSRGQGVGEAFF. The CDR3 DNA follows: TGCGCCCGCAGTCGGGGACAGGGGGTCGGTGAAGCTTTCTTT.